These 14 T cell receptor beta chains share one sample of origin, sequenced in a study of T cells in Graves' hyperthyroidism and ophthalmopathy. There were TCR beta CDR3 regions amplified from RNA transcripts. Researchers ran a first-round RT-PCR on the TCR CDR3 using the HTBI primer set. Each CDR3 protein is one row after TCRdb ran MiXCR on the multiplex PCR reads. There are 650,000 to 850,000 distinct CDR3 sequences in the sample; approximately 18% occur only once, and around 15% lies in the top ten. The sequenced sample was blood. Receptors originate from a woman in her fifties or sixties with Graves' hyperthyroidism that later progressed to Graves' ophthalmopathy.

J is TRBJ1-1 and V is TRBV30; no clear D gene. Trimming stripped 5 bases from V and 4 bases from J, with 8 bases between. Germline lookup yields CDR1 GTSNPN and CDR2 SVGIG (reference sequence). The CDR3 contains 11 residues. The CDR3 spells CAWGLSTEAFF. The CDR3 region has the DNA TGTGCCTGGGGGCTATCCACTGAAGCTTTCTTT.

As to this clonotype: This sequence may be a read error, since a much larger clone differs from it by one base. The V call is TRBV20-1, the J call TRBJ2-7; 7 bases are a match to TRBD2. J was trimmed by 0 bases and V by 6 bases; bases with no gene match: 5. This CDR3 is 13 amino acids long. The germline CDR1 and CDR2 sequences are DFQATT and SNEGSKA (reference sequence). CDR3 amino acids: CSAPAGPSYEQYF. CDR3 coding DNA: TGCAGTGCCCCAGCGGGGCCCTCCTACGAGCAGTACTTC.

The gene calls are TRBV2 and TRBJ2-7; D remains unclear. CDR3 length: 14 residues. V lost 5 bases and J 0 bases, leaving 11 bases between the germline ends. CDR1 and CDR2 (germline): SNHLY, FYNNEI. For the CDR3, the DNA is TGTGCCAGCAGTAAGGAAAAGAGCTCCTACGAGCAGTACTTC. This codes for CASSKEKSSYEQYF.

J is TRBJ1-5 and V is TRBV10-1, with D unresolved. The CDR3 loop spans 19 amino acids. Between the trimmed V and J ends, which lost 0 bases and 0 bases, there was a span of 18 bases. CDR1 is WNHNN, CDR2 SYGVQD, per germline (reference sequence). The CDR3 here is CASSESAQDTTYSNQPQHF. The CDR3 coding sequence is TGCGCCAGCAGTGAGTCGGCCCAAGATACTACGTATAGCAATCAGCCCCAGCATTTT.

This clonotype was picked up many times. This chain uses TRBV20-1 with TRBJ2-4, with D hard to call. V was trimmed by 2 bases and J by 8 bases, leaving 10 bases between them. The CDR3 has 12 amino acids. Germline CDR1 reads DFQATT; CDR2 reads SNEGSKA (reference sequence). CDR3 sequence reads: CSARRLRDIQYF. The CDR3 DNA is TGCAGTGCTAGAAGGCTTAGAGACATTCAGTACTTC.

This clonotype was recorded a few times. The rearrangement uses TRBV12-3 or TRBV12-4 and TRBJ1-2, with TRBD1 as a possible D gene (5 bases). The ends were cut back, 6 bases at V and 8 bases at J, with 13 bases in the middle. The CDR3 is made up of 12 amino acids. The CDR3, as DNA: TGTGCCAGCAGGCTAGCAGGGTCGGGCTACACCTTC. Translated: CASRLAGSGYTF.

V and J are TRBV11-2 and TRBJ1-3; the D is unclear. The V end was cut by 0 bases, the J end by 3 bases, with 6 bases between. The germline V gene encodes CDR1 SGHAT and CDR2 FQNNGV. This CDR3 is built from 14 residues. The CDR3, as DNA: TGTGCCAGCAGCTTAGAGGCTGGTGGAAACACCATATATTTT. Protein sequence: CASSLEAGGNTIYF.

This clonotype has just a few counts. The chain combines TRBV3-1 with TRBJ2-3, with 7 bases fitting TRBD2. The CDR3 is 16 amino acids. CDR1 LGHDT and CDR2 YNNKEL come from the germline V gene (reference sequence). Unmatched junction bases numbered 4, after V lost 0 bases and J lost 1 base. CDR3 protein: CASSQESGGGTDTQYF. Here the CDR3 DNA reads TGTGCCAGCAGCCAAGAGTCGGGGGGAGGCACAGATACGCAGTATTTT.

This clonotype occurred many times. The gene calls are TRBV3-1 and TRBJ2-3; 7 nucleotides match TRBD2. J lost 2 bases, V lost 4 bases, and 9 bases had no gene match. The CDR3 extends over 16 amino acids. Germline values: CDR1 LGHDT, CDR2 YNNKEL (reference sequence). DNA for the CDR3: TGTGCCAGCAGCCCGGTAGGGAGCGGGGACACAGATACGCAGTATTTT. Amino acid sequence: CASSPVGSGDTDTQYF.

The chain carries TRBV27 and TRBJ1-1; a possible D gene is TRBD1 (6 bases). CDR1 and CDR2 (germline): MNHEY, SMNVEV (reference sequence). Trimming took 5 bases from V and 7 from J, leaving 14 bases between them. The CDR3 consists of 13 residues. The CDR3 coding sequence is TGTGCCAGCAGTGCAACAGGGTTGGATGAAGCTTTCTTT. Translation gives CASSATGLDEAFF.

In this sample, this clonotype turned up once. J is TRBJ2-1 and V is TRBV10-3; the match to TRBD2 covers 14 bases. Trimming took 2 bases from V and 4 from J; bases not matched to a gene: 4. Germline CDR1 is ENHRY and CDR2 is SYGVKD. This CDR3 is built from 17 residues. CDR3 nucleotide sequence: TGTGCCATCAGTGAGGGACTAGCGGGGGGACCTTACAATGAGCAGTTCTTC. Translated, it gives CAISEGLAGGPYNEQFF.

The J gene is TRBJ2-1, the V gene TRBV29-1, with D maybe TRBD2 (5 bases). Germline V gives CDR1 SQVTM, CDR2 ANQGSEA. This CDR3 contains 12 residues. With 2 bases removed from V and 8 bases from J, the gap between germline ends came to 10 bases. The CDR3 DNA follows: TGCAGCGTTGAAAGACTGGAGGATGAGCAGTTCTTC. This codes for CSVERLEDEQFF.

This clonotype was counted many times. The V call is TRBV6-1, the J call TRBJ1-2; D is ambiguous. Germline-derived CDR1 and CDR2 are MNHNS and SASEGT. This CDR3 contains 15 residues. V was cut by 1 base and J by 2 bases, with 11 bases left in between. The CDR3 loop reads CASSEEILVNYGYTF. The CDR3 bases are TGTGCCAGCAGTGAAGAGATACTAGTGAACTATGGCTACACCTTC.

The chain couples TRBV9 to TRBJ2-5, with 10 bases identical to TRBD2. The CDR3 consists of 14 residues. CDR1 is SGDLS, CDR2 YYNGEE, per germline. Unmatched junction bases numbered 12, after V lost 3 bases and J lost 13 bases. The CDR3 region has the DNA TGTGCCAGCAGCGCGGAGCTAGCGGGGGAGCCTCGGTACTTC. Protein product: CASSAELAGEPRYF.